This T cell receptor (beta chain) is drawn from a study of T cell responses to AZD1222 COVID-19 vaccine. CDR1 SGHTA and CDR2 FQGNSA come from the germline V gene. V lost 0 bases and J 2 bases, leaving 10 bases between the germline ends. The CDR3 sequence is 15 residues long. The assay was immunoSEQ multiplex PCR, and TCRdb's table has in-frame clones only and misses some. Among around 140,000 clones listed, 75% to 95% were seen once. The sequences come from peripheral blood, collected 28 days after the second AZD1222 dose. The source is an adult who received the AZD1222 COVID-19 vaccine. The genes are TRBV7-2 and TRBJ1-2; D is undetermined. The CDR3: CASSLAGTLNYGYTF. The CDR3 nucleotides read TGTGCCAGCAGCTTAGCGGGTACACTCAACTATGGCTACACCTTC.